This T cell receptor (beta chain) was captured in a study of shared clonotypes between healthy human individuals. Using immunoSEQ multiplex PCR, the repertoire was profiled, and TCRdb retains in-frame clones only, with some absent. The sample holds 2,500,000 or so clones, roughly 93% seen once. The CDR3 length is 14 residues. Germline values: CDR1 SGHDN, CDR2 FVKESK. With 2 bases removed from V and 4 bases from J, the gap between germline ends came to 9 bases. General study findings and limits: Shared across four donors were roughly 5% of the naive CD4 clonotypes.

Concerning this clone: Its antigen is undetermined.

V is TRBV14 and J is TRBJ2-1; possibly TRBD2 for D (5 bases). Input material: naive CD4+ T cells from PBMCs. As for subset: CD45RA+ positively selected. This sequence originates from a man between 18 and 35 years old in good health. Some clones in this sample may be carry-over from other donors' samples. CDR3 region: CASSQIGGYNEQFF. As DNA, the CDR3 is TGTGCCAGCAGCCAAATAGGCGGGTACAATGAGCAGTTCTTC.